Following are 6 T cell receptor beta chains from one sample sequenced in a study of glioma-infiltrating T cells. Using RNA template, CDR3s of TCR alpha and beta were amplified with iRepertoire arm-PCR. TCRdb reprocessed the multiplex PCR reads via MiXCR and lists one record per CDR3 protein. The repertoire holds around 180,000 distinct CDR3 sequences, with around 40% as singletons. Sequencing was carried out using glioma tissue, nonneoplastic brain tissue, or PBMCs (not recorded which). The receptors shown here come from a human donor with low-grade glioma or glioblastoma, undergoing nonglioma brain surgery, or in good health (not recorded which).

In its sample, this clonotype was seen a few times. The chain is built from TRBV3-1 and TRBJ1-1; D uncertain. The germline CDR1 and CDR2 sequences are LGHDT and YNNKEL (reference sequence). This CDR3 has 14 residues. V was trimmed by 3 bases and J by 4 bases, leaving 12 bases between them. This chain's CDR3 is CASSHLPEGTEAFF. CDR3 sequence (DNA): TGTGCCAGCAGCCACCTCCCCGAAGGCACTGAAGCTTTCTTT.

About this clonotype: A much larger clone differs from this one at a single base, so this may be a read error. The J gene is TRBJ2-1, the V gene TRBV24-1; tentative D call: TRBD2 (6 bases). CDR1 is KGHDR, CDR2 SFDVKD, per germline. The CDR3 covers 16 residues. DNA for the CDR3: TGTTCCACCAGTGATCAAGCTAGCGCCGTGGGGGTGGAGCAGTTCTTC. Translating gives CSTSDQASAVGVEQFF.

Turning to this clonotype: Since a much larger clone is just one base distant, this may be a read error. The CDR3 nucleotides read TGTGCCACCAGTGAAGGGACACCTATTGAAGCTTTCTTT. Translating it yields CATSEGTPIEAFF. The chain recombines TRBV6-1 with TRBJ1-1; D possibly corresponds to TRBD1 (6 bases). CDR3 length: 13 residues. The germline gives CDR1 MNHNS, CDR2 SASEGT.

This clonotype occurred many times. The CDR3 spells CSAAVLAGTETQYF. DNA of the CDR3: TGCAGTGCCGCAGTGCTAGCGGGAACAGAGACCCAGTACTTC. The rearrangement joins TRBV20-1 to TRBJ2-5; 9 bases align to TRBD2. This CDR3 has 14 residues. Trimming cost V 6 bases and J 4 bases; bases outside gene matches: 9. Germline V CDR1 and CDR2: DFQATT, SNEGSKA (reference sequence).

Comment on this clonotype: A much larger clone lies one base from this, so it may be a read error. The genes are TRBV20-1 and TRBJ2-5, with D hard to call. Germline CDR1 and CDR2: DFQATT and SNEGSKA (reference sequence). This CDR3 region has 13 residues. Trimming shortened V by 7 bases and J by 4 bases, and 16 bases separated the two germline ends. CDR3 protein: CSVLDILGETQYF. In DNA form, the CDR3 reads TGCAGTGTCTTAGACATATTAGGAGAGACCCAGTACTTC.

Note on this clonotype: A much larger clone lies a single base off, so this may be a read error. The rearrangement joins TRBV7-9 to TRBJ2-1; D call uncertain. CDR3 length: 12 amino acids. V shed 1 base and J shed 13 bases, with 11 bases lying between them. Germline values: CDR1 SEHNR, CDR2 FQNEAQ (reference sequence). CDR3 residues: CASSLGHGDQFF. CDR3 sequence (DNA): TGTGCCAGCAGCTTAGGCCACGGTGATCAGTTCTTC.